This T cell receptor beta chain was captured in a study of T cell responses to AZD1222 COVID-19 vaccine. Method: immunoSEQ multiplex PCR; TCRdb's copy keeps in-frame clones and lacks some. The table records about 130,000 clones, approximately 85% of them present only once. Trimming took 4 bases from V and 4 from J, leaving 16 bases between them. CDR1 is KGHSY and CDR2 is FQNENV in the germline V gene. The CDR3 runs to 16 residues. This chain joins TRBV16 and TRBJ1-4, with D perhaps TRBD1 (5 bases). The sample was peripheral blood, taken on day 0 of AZD1222 vaccination. The origin of this receptor is an adult in good health. The CDR3, as DNA: TGTGCCAGCAGCCCGGACGGTAGGGGCAGTAATGAAAAACTGTTTTTT. Protein: CASSPDGRGSNEKLFF.